These 14 T cell receptor beta chains were all obtained from the same sample, sequenced in a study of cytomegalovirus exposure and HLA in healthy donors. The study ran its PCR with 60 Vbeta and 13 Jbeta primers. This table comes from immunoSEQ multiplex PCR, and its TCRdb copy is limited to in-frame clones, with some not included. The sample lists approximately 100,000 clones, 70% to 80% occurring once. The sequenced material came from PBMCs. Receptors were obtained from a human donor in good health.

The chain uses TRBV10-2 and TRBJ1-1; D gene ambiguous. The length of the CDR3 is 13 residues. Trimming stripped 4 bases from V and 0 bases from J, with 6 bases between. The V gene's germline CDR1 is WSHSY and CDR2 SAAADI. CDR3 protein: CASSVRMNTEAFF. The CDR3 nucleotides are TGCGCCAGCAGTGTCAGGATGAACACTGAAGCTTTCTTT.

This rearrangement joins TRBV30 to TRBJ1-4; TRBD1 matches at 8 bases. Trimming at V came to 5 bases and at J to 2 bases, leaving 1 base not matched to a gene. The germline CDR1 and CDR2 sequences are GTSNPN and SVGIG (reference sequence). The CDR3 is 13 residues long. This CDR3 is CAWRQGTNEKLFF. CDR3 in DNA: TGTGCCTGGCGACAGGGGACTAATGAAAAACTGTTTTTT.

The chain recombines TRBV28 with TRBJ1-5; the match to TRBD1 covers 7 bases. V shed 5 bases, J shed 3 bases, and the junction held 7 bases outside the gene matches. Germline CDR1 reads MDHEN; CDR2 reads SYDVKM. The CDR3 length is 15 residues. The CDR3 loop is CASSGYGTVNQPQHF. The CDR3 DNA sequence: TGTGCCAGCAGTGGATACGGGACAGTCAATCAGCCCCAGCATTTT.

The CDR3 bases are TGTGCCAGCAGCAACACGGACAGGGGGCTTGGAAACACCATATATTTT. Translated, it gives CASSNTDRGLGNTIYF. This chain connects TRBV7-2 to TRBJ1-3; 11 bases agree with TRBD1. The V gene's germline CDR1 is SGHTA and CDR2 FQGNSA. This CDR3 spans 16 amino acids. With 5 bases clipped from V and 3 bases from J, the junction kept 6 bases outside the gene matches.

This clone occurred once. The V gene is TRBV5-1, the J gene TRBJ2-2; TRBD2 matches at 8 bases. The CDR3 has 16 amino acids. Trimming cost V 3 bases and J 1 base; bases outside gene matches: 5. Germline CDR1 and CDR2: SGHRS and YFSETQ. CDR3 in amino acids: CASSYIAGLNTGELFF. The CDR3, as DNA: TGCGCCAGCAGCTACATAGCGGGGCTGAACACCGGGGAGCTGTTTTTT. Drawing the rest from reference TRBV5-1 and TRBJ2-2, the complete variable domain is KAGVTQTPRYLIKTRGQQVTLSCSPISGHRSVSWYQQTPGQGLQFLFEYFSETQRNKGNFPGRFSGRQFSNSRSEMNVSTLELGDSALYLCASSYIAGLNTGELFFGEGSRLTVL.

V gene TRBV4-2 combines with J gene TRBJ2-2; 10 bases map to TRBD1. In germline, CDR1 is LGHNA, CDR2 YNFKEQ. CDR3 length: 15 residues. After removal of 4 bases from V and 6 bases from J, the junction contained 5 bases not matched to a gene. CDR3 in DNA: TGTGCCAGCAGCCCCCAGGGACAGGGGCCCGGGGAGCTGTTTTTT. It codes for CASSPQGQGPGELFF.

The V and J genes are TRBV10-2 and TRBJ1-1, with D unresolved. The CDR3 length is 12 residues. V lost 10 bases to trimming and J lost 1 base, with 10 bases between them. Germline CDR1 and CDR2: WSHSY and SAAADI. CDR3 protein: CATKEGNTEAFF. CDR3 nucleotides: TGCGCCACCAAGGAGGGGAACACTGAAGCTTTCTTT.

The chain recombines TRBV5-1 with TRBJ2-7; D not certain. The CDR3 extends over 14 amino acids. Germline values: CDR1 SGHRS, CDR2 YFSETQ. Trimming pared 3 bases from V and 6 bases from J, leaving 16 bases between. The CDR3 loop reads CASSSRLQTGEQYF. CDR3 coding DNA: TGCGCCAGCAGCTCCCGGCTTCAAACGGGCGAGCAGTACTTC.

The chain couples TRBV4-1 to TRBJ2-2; D is ambiguous. The CDR3 sequence is 13 residues long. Trimming left V 3 bases short and J 4 bases short, with 6 bases between. Germline V gene data show CDR1 as MGHRA and CDR2 as YSYEKL. In nucleotides, the CDR3 is TGCGCCAGCAGCCACGAGAGCACCGGGGAGCTGTTTTTT. It encodes CASSHESTGELFF.

This clone is classed as medium-sized. The chain has TRBV2 and TRBJ1-5; the match to TRBD1 covers 10 bases. Trimming cost V 3 bases and J 15 bases; bases outside gene matches: 5. CDR3 length: 12 amino acids. Per germline, CDR1 SNHLY and CDR2 FYNNEI. CDR3 nucleotide sequence: TGTGCCAGCAGTGATATGGGACAGGGGAGGCATTTT. It specifies CASSDMGQGRHF.

The gene calls are TRBV28 and TRBJ2-3; weak D call: TRBD2 (6 bases). The germline V gene has CDR1 MDHEN and CDR2 SYDVKM. Trimming left V 3 bases short and J 1 base short, with 14 bases between. The length of the CDR3 is 16 residues. DNA of the CDR3: TGTGCCAGCAGTTTTATCTTGGGCGGGGGCACAGATACGCAGTATTTT. Its protein product is CASSFILGGGTDTQYF.

This clone appeared a few times. V gene TRBV6-5 combines with J gene TRBJ1-5; D not certain. Per germline, CDR1 MNHEY and CDR2 SVGAGI. V lost 6 bases and J 9 bases, leaving 12 bases between the germline ends. The CDR3 is 12 amino acids. The CDR3 bases are TGTGCCAGCAGCGCCCTTCGGGGGCCCCAGCATTTT. Amino acid sequence: CASSALRGPQHF.

The rearrangement links TRBV4-2 to TRBJ2-2; TRBD2 agrees at 10 bases. With V trimmed by 4 bases and J by 1 base, 6 bases remained unmatched. This CDR3 comprises 17 residues. Germline CDR1 and CDR2: LGHNA and YNFKEQ. This CDR3 is CASSRRTSGENTGELFF. CDR3 in DNA: TGTGCCAGCAGCCGAAGAACTAGCGGGGAGAACACCGGGGAGCTGTTTTTT.

The chain couples TRBV19 to TRBJ2-7, with 7 bases that match TRBD2. Germline lookup yields CDR1 LNHDA and CDR2 SQIVND (reference sequence). J gave up 6 bases and V 5 bases, and 16 bases lay outside the gene matches. The CDR3 is 16 amino acids. Here the CDR3 reads CASSLKAGQSGGEQYF. CDR3 sequence (DNA): TGTGCCAGTAGTTTGAAGGCAGGGCAATCGGGGGGCGAGCAGTACTTC.